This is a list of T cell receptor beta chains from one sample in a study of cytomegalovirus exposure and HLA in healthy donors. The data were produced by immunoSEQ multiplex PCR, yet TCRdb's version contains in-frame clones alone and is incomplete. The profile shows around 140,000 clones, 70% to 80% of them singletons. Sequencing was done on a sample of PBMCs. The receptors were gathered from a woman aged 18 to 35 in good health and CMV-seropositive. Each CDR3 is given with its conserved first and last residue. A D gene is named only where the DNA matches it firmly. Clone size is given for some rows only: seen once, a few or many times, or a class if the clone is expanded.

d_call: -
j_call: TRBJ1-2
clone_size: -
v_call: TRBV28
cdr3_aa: CASSFKSNYGYTF
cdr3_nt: TGTGCCAGCAGTTTTAAATCTAACTATGGCTACACCTTC

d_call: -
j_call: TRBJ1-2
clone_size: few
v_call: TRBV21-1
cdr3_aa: CASSTVPDKLDYGYTF
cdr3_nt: TGTGCCAGCAGCACTGTACCGGACAAGTTGGACTATGGCTACACCTTC

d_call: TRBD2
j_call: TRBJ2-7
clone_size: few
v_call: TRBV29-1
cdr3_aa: CSVLAGRGEQYF
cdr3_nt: TGCAGCGTGCTAGCGGGTCGTGGCGAGCAGTACTTC

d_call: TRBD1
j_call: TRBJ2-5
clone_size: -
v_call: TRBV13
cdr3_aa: CASSIYLDRDRQLAQYF
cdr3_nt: TGTGCCAGCAGCATCTACCTCGACCGGGACAGGCAATTGGCCCAGTACTTC

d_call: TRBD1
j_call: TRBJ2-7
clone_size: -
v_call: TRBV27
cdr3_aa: CASSPRTGLRYEQYF
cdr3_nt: TGTGCCAGCAGTCCCCGGACAGGCCTACGATACGAGCAGTACTTC

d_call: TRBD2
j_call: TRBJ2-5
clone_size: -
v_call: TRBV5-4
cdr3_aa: CASSLGLAGGRARETQYF
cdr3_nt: TGTGCCAGCAGCCTAGGACTAGCGGGGGGGCGGGCGAGGGAGACCCAGTACTTC

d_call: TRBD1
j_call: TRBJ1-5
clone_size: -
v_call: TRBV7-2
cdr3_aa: CASSFPGTGENQPQHF
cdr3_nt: TGTGCCAGCAGCTTCCCCGGGACAGGGGAAAATCAGCCCCAGCATTTT

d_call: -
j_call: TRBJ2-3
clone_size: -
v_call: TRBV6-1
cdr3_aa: CASSEQADTQYF
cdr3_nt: TGTGCCAGCAGTGAACAGGCAGATACGCAGTATTTT

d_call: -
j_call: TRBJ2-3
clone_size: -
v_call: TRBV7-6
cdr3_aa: CASSSVVGTDTQYF
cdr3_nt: TGTGCCAGCAGCTCGGTCGTGGGCACAGATACGCAGTATTTT

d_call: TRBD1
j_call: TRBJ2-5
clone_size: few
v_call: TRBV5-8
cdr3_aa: CASSRGQGLRETQYF
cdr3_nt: TGTGCCAGCAGCCGGGGACAGGGACTCCGAGAGACCCAGTACTTC

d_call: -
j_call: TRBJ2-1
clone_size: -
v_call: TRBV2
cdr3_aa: CASTQIPSSYNEQFF
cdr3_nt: TGTGCCAGCACCCAAATACCGAGCTCCTACAATGAGCAGTTCTTC

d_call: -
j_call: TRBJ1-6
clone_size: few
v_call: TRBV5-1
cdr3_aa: CASSLGDRLNSPLHF
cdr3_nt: TGCGCCAGCAGCTTGGGTGACAGGTTGAATTCACCCCTCCACTTT

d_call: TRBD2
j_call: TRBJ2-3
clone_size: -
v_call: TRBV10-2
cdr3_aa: CASSESRTSGGTDTQYF
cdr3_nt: TGCGCCAGCAGTGAGTCCCGGACTAGCGGGGGCACAGATACGCAGTATTTT

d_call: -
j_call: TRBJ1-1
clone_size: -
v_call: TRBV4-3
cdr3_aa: CASSQDMAGNTEAFF
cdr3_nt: TGCGCCAGCAGCCAAGATATGGCGGGGAACACTGAAGCTTTCTTT

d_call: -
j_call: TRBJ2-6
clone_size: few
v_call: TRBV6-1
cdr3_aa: CASSEQSGANVLTF
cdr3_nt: TGTGCCAGCAGTGAACAGTCTGGGGCCAACGTCCTGACTTTC

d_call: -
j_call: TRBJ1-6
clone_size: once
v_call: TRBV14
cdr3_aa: CASSYSYNSPLHF
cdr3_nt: TGTGCCAGCAGTTACTCCTATAATTCACCCCTCCACTTT

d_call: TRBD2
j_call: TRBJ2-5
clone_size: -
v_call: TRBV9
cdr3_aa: CASSKSGGKETQYF
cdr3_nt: TGTGCCAGCAGCAAGAGCGGGGGGAAAGAGACCCAGTACTTC

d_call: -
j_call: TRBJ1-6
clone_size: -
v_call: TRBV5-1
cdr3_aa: CASSLATEKGSPLHF
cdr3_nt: TGCGCCAGCAGCTTGGCGACAGAAAAAGGCTCACCCCTCCACTTT

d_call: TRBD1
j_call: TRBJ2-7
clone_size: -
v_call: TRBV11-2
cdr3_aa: CASSLEAGTVPYEQYF
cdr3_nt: TGTGCCAGCAGCTTAGAAGCCGGGACAGTTCCTTACGAGCAGTACTTC

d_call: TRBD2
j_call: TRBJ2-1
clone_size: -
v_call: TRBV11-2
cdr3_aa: CASSFGTSSYNEQFF
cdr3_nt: TGTGCCAGCAGCTTCGGGACTAGCTCCTACAATGAGCAGTTCTTC

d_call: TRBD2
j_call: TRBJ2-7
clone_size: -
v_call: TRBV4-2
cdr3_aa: CASSPSQRGATYEQYF
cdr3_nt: TGTGCCAGCAGCCCCTCACAGCGGGGGGCCACCTACGAGCAGTACTTC

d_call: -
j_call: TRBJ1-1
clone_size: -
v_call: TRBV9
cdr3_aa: CASSPYDRALNTEAFF
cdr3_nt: TGTGCCAGCAGCCCTTACGACAGAGCTTTGAACACTGAAGCTTTCTTT

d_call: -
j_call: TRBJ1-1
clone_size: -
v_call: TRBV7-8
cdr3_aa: CASSRSDTLGTEAFF
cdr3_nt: TGTGCCAGCAGCCGTTCCGACACCTTGGGCACTGAAGCTTTCTTT